Given below is one T cell receptor beta chain in context. Clones were sequenced by immunoSEQ multiplex PCR, and TCRdb holds only the in-frame ones, with some missing. The table records roughly 74,000 clones, roughly four fifths of them present only once. Trimming removed 2 bases at V and 4 bases at J, with 11 bases between. The length of the CDR3 is 15 residues. The germline gives CDR1 MNHEY, CDR2 SVGEGT. This entry belongs to a study of blood T cell repertoires in COVID-19. Whole-study context: Collection of acute and convalescent COVID-19 samples took place in the United States, Italy and Spain. T cells, B-cell-depleted T cells, or PBMCs supplied cDNA or gDNA.

The sequenced sample was peripheral blood. This chain joins TRBV6-2 or TRBV6-3 and TRBJ1-4; D not certain. The origin of this receptor is a man between 65 and 85 years old with acute or convalescent COVID-19. The CDR3 sequence is CASSYEAVFNEKLFF. CDR3 DNA: TGTGCCAGCAGTTACGAGGCAGTCTTTAATGAAAAACTGTTTTTT.